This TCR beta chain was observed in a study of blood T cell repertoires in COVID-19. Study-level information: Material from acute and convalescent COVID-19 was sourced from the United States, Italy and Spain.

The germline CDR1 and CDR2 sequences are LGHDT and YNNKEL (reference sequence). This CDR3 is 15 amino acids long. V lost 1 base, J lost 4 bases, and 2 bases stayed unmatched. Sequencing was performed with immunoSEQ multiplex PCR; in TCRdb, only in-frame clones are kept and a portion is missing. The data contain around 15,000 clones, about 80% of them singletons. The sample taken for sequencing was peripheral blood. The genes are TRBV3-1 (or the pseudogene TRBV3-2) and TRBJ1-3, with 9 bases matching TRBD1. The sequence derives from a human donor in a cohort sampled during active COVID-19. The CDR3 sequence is CASSQGTGAGNTIYF. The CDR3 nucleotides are TGTGCCAGCAGCCAAGGGACAGGGGCAGGAAACACCATATATTTT.